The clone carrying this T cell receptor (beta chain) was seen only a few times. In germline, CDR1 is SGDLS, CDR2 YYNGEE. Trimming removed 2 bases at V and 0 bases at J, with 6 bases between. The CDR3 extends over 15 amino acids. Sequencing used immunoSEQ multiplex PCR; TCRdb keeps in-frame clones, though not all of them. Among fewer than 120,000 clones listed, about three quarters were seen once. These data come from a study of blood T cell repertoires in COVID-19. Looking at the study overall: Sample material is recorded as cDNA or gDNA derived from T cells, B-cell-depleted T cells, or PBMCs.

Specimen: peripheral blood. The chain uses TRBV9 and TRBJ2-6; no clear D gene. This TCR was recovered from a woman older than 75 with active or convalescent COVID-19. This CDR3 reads CASSVYSSGANVLTF. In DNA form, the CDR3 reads TGTGCCAGCAGCGTTTACAGCTCTGGGGCCAACGTCCTGACTTTC.